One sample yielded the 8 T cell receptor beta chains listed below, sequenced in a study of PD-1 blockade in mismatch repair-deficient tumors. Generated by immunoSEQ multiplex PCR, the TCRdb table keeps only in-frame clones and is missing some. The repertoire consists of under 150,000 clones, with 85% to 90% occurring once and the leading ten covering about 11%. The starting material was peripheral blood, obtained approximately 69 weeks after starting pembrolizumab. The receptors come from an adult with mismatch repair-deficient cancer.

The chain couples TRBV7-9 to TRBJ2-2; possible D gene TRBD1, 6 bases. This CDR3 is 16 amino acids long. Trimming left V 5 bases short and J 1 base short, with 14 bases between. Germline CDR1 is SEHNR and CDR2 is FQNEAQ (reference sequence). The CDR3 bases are TGTGCCAGCAGCCCGACCGGGACAAGGAACACCGGGGAGCTGTTTTTT. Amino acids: CASSPTGTRNTGELFF.

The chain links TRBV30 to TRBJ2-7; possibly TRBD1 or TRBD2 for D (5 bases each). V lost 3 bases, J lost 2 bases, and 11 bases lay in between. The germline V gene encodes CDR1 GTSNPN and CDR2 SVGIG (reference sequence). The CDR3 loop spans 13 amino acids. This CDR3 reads CAWRRDGPYEQYF. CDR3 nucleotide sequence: TGTGCCTGGAGAAGGGACGGACCCTACGAGCAGTACTTC.

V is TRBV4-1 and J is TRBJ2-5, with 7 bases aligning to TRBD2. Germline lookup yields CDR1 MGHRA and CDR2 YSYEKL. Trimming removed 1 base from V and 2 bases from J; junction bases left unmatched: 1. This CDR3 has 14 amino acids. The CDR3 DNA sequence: TGCGCCAGCAGCCAAGTCGGGGGGCAAGAGACCCAGTACTTC. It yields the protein CASSQVGGQETQYF.

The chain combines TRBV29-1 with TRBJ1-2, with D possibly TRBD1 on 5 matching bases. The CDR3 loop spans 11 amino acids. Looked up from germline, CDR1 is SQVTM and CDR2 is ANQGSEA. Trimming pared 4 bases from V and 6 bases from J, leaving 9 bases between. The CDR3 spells CSVAGPNGYTF. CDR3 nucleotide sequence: TGCAGCGTTGCAGGGCCGAATGGCTACACCTTC.

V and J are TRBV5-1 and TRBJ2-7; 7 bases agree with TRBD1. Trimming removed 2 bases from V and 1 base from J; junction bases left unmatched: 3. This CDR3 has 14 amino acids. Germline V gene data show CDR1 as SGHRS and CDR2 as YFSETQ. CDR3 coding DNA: TGCGCCAGCAGCTTAGGGGGCATATCCTACGAGCAGTACTTC. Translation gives CASSLGGISYEQYF.

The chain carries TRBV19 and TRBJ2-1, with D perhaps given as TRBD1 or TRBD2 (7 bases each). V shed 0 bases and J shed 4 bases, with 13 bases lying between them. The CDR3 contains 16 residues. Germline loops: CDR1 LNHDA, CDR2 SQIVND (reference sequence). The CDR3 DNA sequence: TGTGCCAGTAGTATAGACAGGGGGAGGGTGTACAATGAGCAGTTCTTC. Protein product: CASSIDRGRVYNEQFF.

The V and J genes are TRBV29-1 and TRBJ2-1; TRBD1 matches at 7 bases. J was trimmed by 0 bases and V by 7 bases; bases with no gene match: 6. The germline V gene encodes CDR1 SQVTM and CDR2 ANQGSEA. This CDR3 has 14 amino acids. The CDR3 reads CSAETGSSYNEQFF. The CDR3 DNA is TGCAGCGCGGAGACAGGGAGCTCCTACAATGAGCAGTTCTTC.

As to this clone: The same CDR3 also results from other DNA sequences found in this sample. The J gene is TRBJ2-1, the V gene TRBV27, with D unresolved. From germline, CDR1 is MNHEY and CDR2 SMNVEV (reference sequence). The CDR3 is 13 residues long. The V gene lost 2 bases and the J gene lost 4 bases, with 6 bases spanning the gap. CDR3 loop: CASSLNSYNEQFF. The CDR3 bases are TGTGCCAGCAGTTTAAATAGTTACAATGAGCAGTTCTTC.